This is a list of T cell receptor beta chains from one sample in a study of T cell changes during pregnancy in multiple sclerosis. This table comes from immunoSEQ multiplex PCR, and its TCRdb copy is limited to in-frame clones, with some not included. The table records tens of thousands of clones, around nine tenths of them present only once. Sequences were derived from peripheral blood, sampled in the first trimester of pregnancy. The receptor source for this set is a female donor in good health, enrolled as a control in a pregnancy study. Both conserved end residues are part of each CDR3. Fields, in order: D gene, V gene, clone size, J gene, CDR3 protein, CDR3 DNA. A D gene is named only where the DNA matches it firmly. Size is omitted from some rows. Given values are once, few, many or a class for expanded clones.

>.|TRBV5-1|.|TRBJ1-1
CASSSPIGDTEAFF
TGCGCCAGCAGCTCTCCTATAGGGGACACTGAAGCTTTCTTT
>TRBD1|TRBV6-5|.|TRBJ1-4
CASSTTGGPNEKLFF
TGTGCCAGCAGTACCACAGGGGGCCCTAATGAAAAACTGTTTTTT
>TRBD1|TRBV18|.|TRBJ1-1
CASSAGTGRTEAFF
TGTGCCAGCTCGGCCGGGACAGGGCGGACTGAAGCTTTCTTT
>.|TRBV2|.|TRBJ1-3
CASSVEEAGNTIYF
TGTGCCAGCAGTGTGGAAGAGGCTGGAAACACCATATATTTT
>TRBD2|TRBV6-5|.|TRBJ2-7
CASSASGTNFYEQYF
TGTGCCAGCAGCGCCTCCGGGACTAACTTCTACGAGCAGTACTTC
>TRBD2|TRBV7-3|.|TRBJ2-3
CASSFSGRRDTQYF
TGTGCCAGCAGCTTTAGCGGGAGAAGAGATACGCAGTATTTT
>TRBD2|TRBV28|.|TRBJ2-5
CASSPLADKWETQYF
TGTGCCAGCAGTCCACTAGCGGACAAGTGGGAGACCCAGTACTTC
>TRBD1|TRBV6-6|.|TRBJ1-2
CASSYGTAHQNYGYTF
TGTGCCAGCAGTTACGGGACAGCCCACCAGAACTATGGCTACACCTTC
>.|TRBV5-8|once|TRBJ2-1
CASSFAPIQFF
TGTGCCAGCAGCTTCGCGCCAATACAGTTCTTC
>.|TRBV10-2|.|TRBJ2-7
CASSESWGPYEQYF
TGCGCCAGCAGTGAGTCGTGGGGGCCCTACGAGCAGTACTTC
>.|TRBV2|.|TRBJ2-1
CASSVPDTGLPYNEQFF
TGTGCCAGCAGTGTACCCGACACGGGACTCCCTTACAATGAGCAGTTCTTC
>TRBD1|TRBV28|.|TRBJ1-4
CASSLTIGTGGEKLFF
TGTGCCAGCAGCCTTACTATTGGGACAGGGGGGGAAAAACTGTTTTTT
>.|TRBV19|.|TRBJ2-6
CASSPSSGANVLTF
TGTGCTAGTAGTCCTAGCTCTGGGGCCAACGTCCTGACTTTC
>TRBD1|TRBV27|.|TRBJ1-1
CASSVGQVNTEAFF
TGTGCCAGCAGCGTAGGACAGGTGAACACTGAAGCTTTCTTT
>.|TRBV7-2|few|TRBJ2-1
CASSPRGLSFSYNEQFF
TGTGCCAGCAGCCCAAGGGGACTGTCATTCTCCTACAATGAGCAGTTCTTC
>.|TRBV28|once|TRBJ2-2
CASSLGALSKLFF
TGTGCCAGCAGTTTAGGGGCCCTTAGCAAGCTGTTTTTT
>.|TRBV7-9|.|TRBJ1-2
CASSHRDGEGNYGYTF
TGTGCCAGCAGCCACAGGGACGGCGAGGGTAACTATGGCTACACCTTC
>TRBD2|TRBV5-1|.|TRBJ2-7
CASSTGLVPYEQYF
TGCGCCAGCAGTACGGGACTAGTCCCTTACGAGCAGTACTTC
>TRBD2|TRBV6-1|.|TRBJ2-3
CASSDTSGGLGDTQYF
TGTGCCAGCAGTGATACTAGCGGGGGCCTTGGGGATACGCAGTATTTT
>.|TRBV18|.|TRBJ1-1
CASSPAFNTEAFF
TGTGCCAGCTCACCGGCTTTTAACACTGAAGCTTTCTTT
>.|TRBV2|.|TRBJ1-5
CASSIDSLFSNQPQHF
TGTGCCAGCAGTATTGACAGCCTATTTAGCAATCAGCCCCAGCATTTT
>TRBD2|TRBV28|.|TRBJ2-3
CASLSGRGTDTQYF
TGTGCCAGCCTTAGCGGGAGGGGCACAGATACGCAGTATTTT
>.|TRBV7-8|.|TRBJ1-2
CASSLELAGFNYGYTF
TGTGCCAGCAGCCTAGAGCTCGCGGGATTCAACTATGGCTACACCTTC
>TRBD2|TRBV7-3|.|TRBJ2-1
CASSLVGTSGRGSYNEQFF
TGTGCCAGCAGCTTAGTAGGGACTAGCGGGAGGGGCTCCTACAATGAGCAGTTCTTC
>.|TRBV2|.|TRBJ2-5
CARNEEGAQETQYF
TGTGCCAGGAATGAGGAGGGGGCACAAGAGACCCAGTACTTC
>.|TRBV10-1|.|TRBJ2-3
CANFRCTDTQYF
TGCGCCAACTTCCGTTGCACAGATACGCAGTATTTT
>TRBD1|TRBV5-1|.|TRBJ2-2
CASSLNGQGPTGELFF
TGCGCCAGCAGCTTGAACGGACAGGGCCCCACCGGGGAGCTGTTTTTT
>TRBD2|TRBV7-3|.|TRBJ2-5
CASSLGGRETQYF
TGTGCCAGCAGCTTAGGGGGGAGGGAAACCCAGTACTTC
>.|TRBV27|.|TRBJ1-1
CASRGQGAGESEAFF
TGTGCCAGCCGCGGACAAGGGGCAGGGGAAAGTGAAGCTTTCTTT
>TRBD1|TRBV4-2|.|TRBJ2-7
CASSQEKTGLYEQYF
TGTGCCAGCAGCCAAGAGAAGACAGGGCTATACGAGCAGTACTTC
>.|TRBV2|once|TRBJ2-6
CASSYRDSRGANVLTF
TGTGCCAGCAGTTACAGGGATTCTCGGGGGGCCAACGTCCTGACTTTC
>.|TRBV10-2|.|TRBJ2-7
CASSGLSYEQYF
TGCGCCAGTTCGGGGTTATCCTACGAGCAGTACTTC
>.|TRBV19|.|TRBJ1-2
CASSQTVSNYGYTF
TGTGCCAGTAGCCAGACAGTCAGCAACTATGGCTACACCTTC
>TRBD2|TRBV5-4|once|TRBJ2-3
CASSPTKPTSGSSTDTQYF
TGTGCCAGCAGCCCGACCAAACCTACTAGCGGTTCTAGCACAGATACGCAGTATTTT
>.|TRBV7-2|.|TRBJ1-2
CASTRGGTNYGYTF
TGTGCCAGCACCCGGGGGGGCACTAACTATGGCTACACCTTC